The 31 T cell receptor beta chains below come from one sample, sequenced in a study of blood T cell repertoires in COVID-19. Profiling relied on immunoSEQ multiplex PCR, and the TCRdb table lists in-frame clones only, not all of them. The data hold roughly 42,000 clones, with roughly nine tenths observed a single time. The sequenced sample was peripheral blood. The receptors were sampled from a human donor in a cohort sampled during active COVID-19.

About this clone itself: Within the sample, other DNA sequences also encode this same CDR3. This chain uses TRBV6-2 or TRBV6-3 with TRBJ2-5; 13 positions match TRBD2. This CDR3 region has 16 residues. V gave up 5 bases and J gave up 2 bases; unmatched junction bases: 5. CDR1 and CDR2 (germline): MNHEY, SVGEGT. The CDR3 region is CASSPRTSGGQETQYF. The CDR3 bases are TGTGCCAGCAGTCCGCGGACTAGCGGGGGACAAGAGACCCAGTACTTC.

The CDR3 here is CASSPGDRDYLPEQYF. The CDR3 DNA reads TGCGCCAGCAGCCCAGGAGACCGGGACTATTTACCCGAGCAGTACTTC. The J gene is TRBJ2-7, the V gene TRBV4-1, with 7 bases lining up with TRBD2. V gave up 4 bases and J gave up 6 bases; unmatched junction bases: 15. Per germline, CDR1 MGHRA and CDR2 YSYEKL. The CDR3 length is 16 residues.

CDR3 amino acids: CASSLRAFGGNTIYF. CDR3 in DNA: TGTGCCAGCAGCCTCAGGGCGTTCGGGGGAAACACCATATATTTT. The genes are TRBV28 and TRBJ1-3; D may be TRBD1 (5 bases). CDR3 length: 15 amino acids. The V end lost 6 bases, the J end lost 4 bases, and 16 bases lay between the germline ends. Germline CDR1 MDHEN, CDR2 SYDVKM.

Written as DNA, the CDR3 is TGTGCCTGGAGTACGGCAGCCCTAGATCAGCCCCAGCATTTT. Translating gives CAWSTAALDQPQHF. The chain couples TRBV30 to TRBJ1-5; D call uncertain. This CDR3 has 14 amino acids. Trimming stripped 2 bases from V and 5 bases from J, with 13 bases between. Germline CDR1 is GTSNPN and CDR2 is SVGIG (reference sequence). Complete variable domain (other parts from reference TRBV30 and TRBJ1-5): SQTIHQWPATLVQPVGSPLSLECTVEGTSNPNLYWYRQAAGRGLQLLFYSVGIGQISSEVPQNLSASRPQDRQFILSSKKLLLSDSGFYLCAWSTAALDQPQHFGDGTRLSIL.

V is TRBV5-1 and J is TRBJ1-4; no clear D gene. Germline V gene sequence: CDR1 SGHRS, CDR2 YFSETQ. V dropped 0 bases and J dropped 7 bases, with 10 bases sitting between them. This CDR3 has 14 residues. The CDR3: CASSLVGNGEKLFF. DNA of the CDR3: TGCGCCAGCAGCTTGGTCGGGAACGGTGAAAAACTGTTTTTT.

The chain has TRBV5-1 and TRBJ2-3; TRBD2 aligns across 15 bases. The trim removed 0 bases at V and 5 bases at J, leaving 4 bases unmatched. Germline V gene data show CDR1 as SGHRS and CDR2 as YFSETQ. The CDR3 runs 17 residues. The CDR3 sequence: CASSLVGLAGGGDTQYF. The CDR3 bases are TGCGCCAGCAGCTTGGTGGGACTAGCGGGGGGCGGAGATACGCAGTATTTT.

The chain joins TRBV30 to TRBJ2-7, with TRBD1 as a possible D gene (6 bases). The V and J ends lost 3 bases and 5 bases respectively, with 11 bases between them. Looked up from germline, CDR1 is GTSNPN and CDR2 is SVGIG (reference sequence). CDR3 length: 12 amino acids. CDR3 DNA sequence: TGTGCCTGGAGGGGATGGACAGACGAGCAGTACTTC. Translation gives CAWRGWTDEQYF. The variable domain in full, with the rest retrieved from reference TRBV30 and TRBJ2-7, is SQTIHQWPATLVQPVGSPLSLECTVEGTSNPNLYWYRQAAGRGLQLLFYSVGIGQISSEVPQNLSASRPQDRQFILSSKKLLLSDSGFYLCAWRGWTDEQYFGPGTRLTVT.

The V gene is TRBV24-1, the J gene TRBJ2-1, with D hard to call. This CDR3 has 13 amino acids. Germline CDR1 is KGHDR and CDR2 is SFDVKD. The V and J ends lost 2 bases and 8 bases respectively, with 9 bases between them. The CDR3 sequence is CATSDSNRDEQFF. The CDR3 coding sequence is TGTGCCACCAGTGATTCGAATCGCGATGAGCAGTTCTTC.

This chain connects TRBV5-6 to TRBJ1-2; D uncertain. Germline V gives CDR1 SGHDT, CDR2 YYEEEE. The CDR3 runs 13 residues. The ends were cut back, 1 base at V and 6 bases at J, with 10 bases in the middle. This CDR3 is CASSLSVFDGYTF. In DNA form, the CDR3 reads TGTGCCAGCAGCTTGTCGGTGTTTGATGGCTACACCTTC.

The genes are TRBV5-4 and TRBJ2-1, with D possibly TRBD2 on 5 matching bases. This CDR3 contains 15 residues. V lost 2 bases to trimming and J lost 2 bases, with 11 bases between them. Germline V gene lookup returns CDR1 SGHNT and CDR2 YYREEE (reference sequence). The CDR3 DNA is TGTGCCAGCAGCTTTACGACGGGGACCTACAATGAGCAGTTCTTC. Its protein is CASSFTTGTYNEQFF.

V usage is TRBV6-6 and J usage is TRBJ2-1, with D possibly matching TRBD2 (6 bases). Germline loops: CDR1 MNHNY, CDR2 SVGAGI (reference sequence). The CDR3 sequence is 19 residues long. Between the trimmed V and J ends, which lost 5 bases and 6 bases, there was a span of 29 bases. CDR3 sequence: CASSPPGRGPSIVGNEQFF. The CDR3 DNA reads as TGTGCCAGCAGTCCGCCCGGGCGGGGCCCCTCCATAGTAGGCAATGAGCAGTTCTTC.

The chain joins TRBV2 to TRBJ1-4, with a weak D call TRBD1 (6 bases). Trimming removed 8 bases from V and 4 bases from J, with 17 bases in between. The germline CDR1 and CDR2 sequences are SNHLY and FYNNEI. This CDR3 is 15 amino acids long. The CDR3 sequence: CASRRTGQHNEKLFF. In DNA, the CDR3 is TGTGCCAGCCGCCGAACTGGACAGCATAATGAAAAACTGTTTTTT.

J is TRBJ1-1 and V is TRBV15; TRBD1 might be the D (5 bases). V gave up 1 base and J gave up 4 bases, with 13 bases separating them. The CDR3 runs 15 residues. CDR1 is LNHNV and CDR2 is YYDKDF in the germline V gene (reference sequence). CDR3 sequence reads: CATSRAGGWTTEAFF. DNA for the CDR3: TGTGCCACCAGCAGAGCGGGGGGATGGACCACTGAAGCTTTCTTT.

The rearrangement joins TRBV19 to TRBJ2-5; 9 nucleotides match TRBD1. The germline V gene has CDR1 LNHDA and CDR2 SQIVND (reference sequence). The CDR3 spans 16 residues. V trimming: 5 bases; J trimming: 4 bases; junction bases outside the gene matches: 11. Here the CDR3 DNA reads TGTGCCAGTAGTGGGGGACAGGGATATTTTTTAGAGACCCAGTACTTC. The encoded protein is CASSGGQGYFLETQYF.

This chain uses TRBV7-9 with TRBJ2-1; 14 bases are a match to TRBD2. The CDR3 length is 19 residues. V shed 6 bases and J 10 bases; nucleotides not matched to a gene: 20. The germline V gene has CDR1 SEHNR and CDR2 FQNEAQ (reference sequence). CDR3 sequence (DNA): TGTGCCAGCAGTCACCCGGGACTAGCGGGAGCTCTTACCTATGGAGAGCAGTTCTTC. This translates into CASSHPGLAGALTYGEQFF.

The chain joins TRBV5-1 to TRBJ2-2; 7 bases fit TRBD1. V shed 4 bases and J 3 bases; nucleotides not matched to a gene: 9. The CDR3 has 16 residues. The germline CDR1 and CDR2 sequences are SGHRS and YFSETQ. The CDR3 loop reads CASSTLDREDTGELFF. The CDR3 DNA follows: TGCGCCAGCAGCACCCTAGACAGGGAAGACACCGGGGAGCTGTTTTTT.

V gene TRBV5-1 combines with J gene TRBJ1-4, with TRBD1 matching over 8 bases. Trimming removed 0 bases from V and 0 bases from J; junction bases left unmatched: 4. The CDR3 runs to 17 residues. The germline gives CDR1 SGHRS, CDR2 YFSETQ. CDR3 sequence reads: CASSLDRGGTTNEKLFF. CDR3 in DNA: TGCGCCAGCAGCTTGGACAGGGGGGGAACAACTAATGAAAAACTGTTTTTT. Drawing the rest from reference TRBV5-1 and TRBJ1-4, the complete variable domain is KAGVTQTPRYLIKTRGQQVTLSCSPISGHRSVSWYQQTPGQGLQFLFEYFSETQRNKGNFPGRFSGRQFSNSRSEMNVSTLELGDSALYLCASSLDRGGTTNEKLFFGSGTQLSVL.

The chain joins TRBV4-2 to TRBJ1-2; D gene ambiguous. CDR3 length: 12 amino acids. Trimming cost V 4 bases and J 8 bases, with 11 bases left between them. The germline V gene has CDR1 LGHNA and CDR2 YNFKEQ. CDR3 sequence reads: CASSRTGKGYTF. The DNA for the CDR3 is TGTGCCAGCAGCCGGACGGGGAAGGGCTACACCTTC.

J is TRBJ2-7 and V is TRBV30; 11 nucleotides agree with TRBD2. Trimming cost V 0 bases and J 4 bases; bases outside gene matches: 5. This CDR3 contains 15 residues. The germline gives CDR1 GTSNPN, CDR2 SVGIG (reference sequence). The CDR3 coding sequence is TGTGCCTGGAGTGTAACTAGCGGGAGAATGTACGAGCAGTACTTC. Its translation: CAWSVTSGRMYEQYF.

This clone qualifies as medium-sized. This chain uses TRBV10-2 with TRBJ2-1; a possible D gene is TRBD2 (6 bases). V was trimmed by 7 bases and J by 7 bases, leaving 26 bases between them. The CDR3 is 17 residues long. Germline CDR1 and CDR2: WSHSY and SAAADI. The CDR3 loop is CASMGLQSTLYGNEQFF. The CDR3 DNA is TGCGCCAGCATGGGACTGCAGTCGACTCTCTACGGAAATGAGCAGTTCTTC.

This chain uses TRBV7-6 with TRBJ2-1, with TRBD1 identical over 7 bases. Trimming cost V 6 bases and J 3 bases; bases outside gene matches: 8. This CDR3 is built from 15 residues. Germline V gives CDR1 SGHVS, CDR2 FNYEAQ. DNA of the CDR3: TGTGCCAGCAGTCGAAGAGGGACAGTCTACAATGAGCAGTTCTTC. Protein: CASSRRGTVYNEQFF.

This rearrangement joins TRBV30 to TRBJ1-3; D remains unclear. V was trimmed by 0 bases and J by 7 bases, leaving 10 bases between them. The germline CDR1 and CDR2 sequences are GTSNPN and SVGIG (reference sequence). The CDR3 has 13 residues. The CDR3 DNA follows: TGTGCCTGGAGTGTACTCGAGTGGAACACCATATATTTT. This translates into CAWSVLEWNTIYF.

V is TRBV12-3 or TRBV12-4 and J is TRBJ1-1; D not resolved. The CDR3 is 13 amino acids. Deletions cut 7 bases from V and 1 base from J, with 10 bases between. In DNA, the CDR3 is TGTGCCAGCACCCAGGACTCGAACACTGAAGCTTTCTTT. Residues: CASTQDSNTEAFF.

This clone was observed a few times. The chain uses TRBV27 and TRBJ2-1; 11 positions agree with TRBD2. The CDR3 runs to 17 residues. CDR1 is MNHEY and CDR2 is SMNVEV in the germline V gene (reference sequence). V was clipped by 3 bases and J by 3 bases; unmatched bases: 7. DNA of the CDR3: TGTGCCAGCAGTTTGGGGGAGGGACTAGCGGTCTACAATGAGCAGTTCTTC. Its translation is CASSLGEGLAVYNEQFF.

The chain couples TRBV5-1 to TRBJ1-2; 9 positions agree with TRBD1. The germline CDR1 and CDR2 sequences are SGHRS and YFSETQ. V shed 4 bases, J shed 7 bases, and the junction held 8 bases outside the gene matches. The CDR3 consists of 14 residues. The CDR3 sequence: CASSPAQGARGYTF. The CDR3 nucleotides read TGCGCCAGCAGCCCGGCACAGGGGGCGCGTGGCTACACCTTC.

The chain couples TRBV5-1 to TRBJ1-1; D gene ambiguous. Germline V gene data show CDR1 as SGHRS and CDR2 as YFSETQ. This CDR3 has 16 amino acids. The V and J ends lost 0 bases and 0 bases respectively, with 12 bases between them. This CDR3 reads CASSLGGSVMNTEAFF. The CDR3 DNA reads as TGCGCCAGCAGCTTGGGTGGCAGTGTGATGAACACTGAAGCTTTCTTT. The full variable domain, its missing parts supplied by reference TRBV5-1 and TRBJ1-1, is KAGVTQTPRYLIKTRGQQVTLSCSPISGHRSVSWYQQTPGQGLQFLFEYFSETQRNKGNFPGRFSGRQFSNSRSEMNVSTLELGDSALYLCASSLGGSVMNTEAFFGQGTRLTVV.

The rearrangement uses TRBV7-2 and TRBJ2-5; the match to TRBD1 covers 7 bases. V shed 4 bases and J 1 base; nucleotides not matched to a gene: 9. CDR3 length: 16 residues. From germline, CDR1 is SGHTA and CDR2 FQGNSA. This chain's CDR3 is CASSSGTARGQETQYF. The CDR3 DNA follows: TGTGCCAGCAGCTCAGGGACAGCGAGGGGCCAAGAGACCCAGTACTTC.

The chain has TRBV5-1 and TRBJ2-1, with 13 bases lining up with TRBD2. J was trimmed by 5 bases and V by 4 bases; bases with no gene match: 3. The CDR3 contains 15 residues. CDR1 and CDR2 from the germline V gene are SGHRS and YFSETQ. The CDR3 here is CASSLGLAGNNEQFF. The CDR3 DNA is TGCGCCAGCAGCCTGGGACTAGCGGGAAACAATGAGCAGTTCTTC.

This chain links TRBV5-1 with TRBJ1-4, with 7 positions matching TRBD1. CDR1 is SGHRS, CDR2 YFSETQ, per germline. Germline trimming cut 4 bases from V and 8 bases from J; bases unmatched to any gene: 14. CDR3 size: 16 residues. Here the CDR3 DNA reads TGCGCCAGCAGCCGTACCCTGACAGGGATAAAGGAAAAACTGTTTTTT. The encoded protein is CASSRTLTGIKEKLFF.

This clone appeared once. V usage is TRBV9 and J usage is TRBJ1-5, with TRBD1 matching over 8 bases. Germline V gene lookup returns CDR1 SGDLS and CDR2 YYNGEE. J gave up 5 bases and V 3 bases, and 4 bases lay outside the gene matches. The CDR3 runs 14 residues. The CDR3 nucleotides are TGTGCCAGCAGCGAGGGACAGGTCCATCAGCCCCAGCATTTT. As protein: CASSEGQVHQPQHF.

The chain recombines TRBV7-9 with TRBJ2-7; D is possibly TRBD2 (6 bases). Between the trimmed V and J ends, which lost 4 bases and 5 bases, there was a span of 12 bases. The CDR3 runs to 13 residues. The V gene's germline CDR1 is SEHNR and CDR2 FQNEAQ (reference sequence). The CDR3 DNA reads as TGTGCCAGCAGCTCGGGACTCCCTGACGAGCAGTACTTC. It encodes CASSSGLPDEQYF.